What follows are 21 T cell receptor beta chains derived from one specimen sequenced in a study of T cells after somatic rescue of genetic block (dated by TCRdb to 2018 to 2021). The library was produced with the immunoSEQ multiplex PCR assay. The source is immuneACCESS, and TCRdb retained only in-frame sequences with V and J called. Part of the clones is not carried over; for the studies checked, unresolved V genes explain less than half of this, and the remainder is unexplained. The sample profile shows tens of thousands of clones; approximately 91% of them were found once. 2.8% of the sample is taken by the ten largest. Sequencing was carried out using peripheral blood mononuclear cells (PBMCs). Source of these receptors: a man aged 25 to 40.

V usage is TRBV18 and J usage is TRBJ2-7, with 8 positions matching TRBD1. The ends lost 3 bases at V and 0 bases at J; junction bases unmatched: 7. Germline loops: CDR1 KGHSH, CDR2 LQKENI. CDR3 size: 16 residues. As DNA, the CDR3 is TGTGCCAGCTCACCCCCAAGGACAGGGAGCTCCTACGAGCAGTACTTC. Protein: CASSPPRTGSSYEQYF.

This clone has only one observation. Here the CDR3 reads CATSRTGKNEQFF. The CDR3, as DNA: TGTGCCACCAGCAGGACAGGGAAAAATGAGCAGTTCTTC. The chain combines TRBV15 with TRBJ2-1; TRBD1 matches at 7 bases. The CDR3 is 13 residues long. Looked up from germline, CDR1 is LNHNV and CDR2 is YYDKDF (reference sequence). Trimming took 3 bases from V and 7 from J; bases not matched to a gene: 3.

This clone was seen only once. The CDR3 DNA sequence: TGTGCCAGCAGCGTGGCCGGGGACAGCCTTTCACCCCTCCACTTT. Amino acids: CASSVAGDSLSPLHF. The V and J genes are TRBV9 and TRBJ1-6; 7 positions agree with TRBD1. CDR3 length: 15 residues. The J segment lost 9 bases and the V segment lost 2 bases, leaving 8 bases of the junction unmatched. CDR1 is SGDLS and CDR2 is YYNGEE in the germline V gene.

There are a few counts of this clone. This rearrangement joins TRBV28 to TRBJ2-3; no firm D call. Per germline, CDR1 MDHEN and CDR2 SYDVKM. Trimming stripped 2 bases from V and 6 bases from J, with 3 bases between. CDR3 length: 11 residues. CDR3 sequence reads: CASSLRDTQYF. CDR3 coding DNA: TGTGCCAGCAGTTTAAGGGATACGCAGTATTTT.

The gene calls are TRBV11-3 and TRBJ2-1; D gene uncertain. CDR3 length: 13 residues. The germline CDR1 and CDR2 sequences are SGHNT and YENEEA. The V and J ends lost 5 bases and 4 bases respectively, with 9 bases between them. In nucleotides, the CDR3 is TGTGCCAGCAGCCTGACACCATACAATGAGCAGTTCTTC. This translates into CASSLTPYNEQFF.

This chain uses TRBV6-1 with TRBJ1-5; D unresolved. The germline CDR1 and CDR2 sequences are MNHNS and SASEGT. The CDR3 contains 14 residues. V dropped 6 bases and J dropped 3 bases, with 12 bases sitting between them. The CDR3, as DNA: TGTGCCAGCAGCCCAACGGTGGACAATCAGCCCCAGCATTTT. It specifies CASSPTVDNQPQHF.

The rearrangement links TRBV6-5 to TRBJ1-3; D remains ambiguous. Germline V lookup: CDR1 MNHEY, CDR2 SVGAGI. The CDR3 loop spans 16 amino acids. The V and J ends lost 4 bases and 1 base respectively, with 14 bases between them. In nucleotides, the CDR3 is TGTGCCAGCAGTTCCGGAGTTTACGGGTCTGGAAACACCATATATTTT. Its protein is CASSSGVYGSGNTIYF.

The gene calls are TRBV5-4 and TRBJ2-7; 9 bases line up with TRBD1. Germline V gives CDR1 SGHNT, CDR2 YYREEE (reference sequence). With 1 base clipped from V and 4 bases from J, the junction kept 6 bases outside the gene matches. The CDR3 runs 15 residues. The CDR3 sequence is CASSLRTGGVYEQYF. The CDR3, as DNA: TGTGCCAGCAGCTTGAGAACAGGGGGCGTTTACGAGCAGTACTTC.

The chain is built from TRBV27 and TRBJ2-2, with 10 nucleotides matching TRBD1. V lost 4 bases to trimming and J lost 6 bases; unmatched junction nucleotides: 8. Germline CDR1 MNHEY, CDR2 SMNVEV (reference sequence). This CDR3 spans 16 amino acids. CDR3 loop: CASSYGTGEGSGELFF. The CDR3 coding sequence is TGTGCCAGCAGTTATGGGACAGGGGAGGGCTCCGGGGAGCTGTTTTTT.

A single count supports this clone. The chain carries TRBV4-1 and TRBJ1-5; the D gene is possibly TRBD1 (5 bases). Trimming removed 4 bases at V and 0 bases at J, with 13 bases between. The V gene's germline CDR1 is MGHRA and CDR2 YSYEKL. The CDR3 runs to 16 residues. The CDR3: CASSPLGTHSNQPQHF. Here the CDR3 DNA reads TGCGCCAGCAGCCCTTTGGGGACCCATAGCAATCAGCCCCAGCATTTT.

The chain is built from TRBV2 and TRBJ1-1; D is ambiguous. The germline gives CDR1 SNHLY, CDR2 FYNNEI. The CDR3 covers 13 residues. V lost 1 base and J 4 bases, leaving 7 bases between the germline ends. The CDR3 here is CASSEDRVTEAFF. The CDR3 DNA reads as TGTGCCAGCAGTGAAGACAGAGTCACTGAAGCTTTCTTT.

The J gene is TRBJ1-1, the V gene TRBV27; D unclear. Germline V gene lookup returns CDR1 MNHEY and CDR2 SMNVEV (reference sequence). V was trimmed by 4 bases and J by 9 bases, leaving 18 bases between them. The CDR3 sequence is 14 residues long. This CDR3 reads CASSYPGPGGKAFF. In nucleotides, the CDR3 is TGTGCCAGCAGTTACCCAGGACCCGGAGGGAAAGCTTTCTTT.

V is TRBV7-3 and J is TRBJ2-3; 7 nucleotides agree with TRBD2. Germline V gene data show CDR1 as SGHTA and CDR2 as FQGTGA. The CDR3 has 14 residues. With V trimmed by 5 bases and J by 2 bases, 4 bases remained unmatched. The DNA for the CDR3 is TGTGCCAGCAGCCGAGGACTAGACACAGATACGCAGTATTTT. Its translation: CASSRGLDTDTQYF.

CDR3 sequence (DNA): TGTGCCAGCAAGGACAGACAACAAGAGACCCAGTACTTC. It codes for CASKDRQQETQYF. The gene calls are TRBV7-9 and TRBJ2-5; a weak D match, TRBD1 (6 bases). V lost 7 bases and J lost 2, with 11 bases in between. This CDR3 has 13 amino acids. In germline, CDR1 is SEHNR, CDR2 FQNEAQ (reference sequence).

J is TRBJ2-7 and V is TRBV20-1; D is ambiguous. The V end lost 5 bases, the J end lost 4 bases, and 6 bases lay between the germline ends. This CDR3 has 10 amino acids. In germline, CDR1 is DFQATT, CDR2 SNEGSKA (reference sequence). For the CDR3, the DNA is TGCAGTGCTTCATCTTACGAGCAGTACTTC. Translation: CSASSYEQYF.

The chain carries TRBV2 and TRBJ2-3; 10 bases align to TRBD1. J lost 1 base, V lost 8 bases, and 12 bases had no gene match. CDR3 length equals 17 residues. CDR1 is SNHLY, CDR2 FYNNEI, per germline. CDR3 DNA sequence: TGTGCCAGCGGGGGGGACAGGGGTATCCCCCGCACAGATACGCAGTATTTT. As protein: CASGGDRGIPRTDTQYF.

The V call is TRBV5-5, the J call TRBJ1-5; 7 bases line up with TRBD1. The CDR3 totals 17 residues. Trimming took 4 bases from V and 3 from J; bases not matched to a gene: 13. Germline assignment: CDR1 SGHKS and CDR2 YYEKEE (reference sequence). The CDR3 spells CASSVRLTGSDNQPQHF. CDR3 nucleotide sequence: TGTGCCAGCAGCGTGAGGTTGACAGGGTCCGACAATCAGCCCCAGCATTTT.

The chain couples TRBV7-9 to TRBJ2-4; D may be TRBD1 (7 bases). This CDR3 is built from 18 residues. V was clipped by 1 base and J by 0 bases, with 16 bases between them. In germline, CDR1 is SEHNR, CDR2 FQNEAQ (reference sequence). CDR3 amino acids: CASSLGFSGGLAKNIQYF. The CDR3 DNA follows: TGTGCCAGCAGCTTAGGGTTCTCAGGGGGGCTAGCCAAAAACATTCAGTACTTC. Full variable domain (remainder filled in from reference TRBV7-9 and TRBJ2-4): DTGVSQNPRHKITKRGQNVTFRCDPISEHNRLYWYRQTLGQGPEFLTYFQNEAQLEKSRLLSDRFSAERPKGSFSTLEIQRTEQGDSAMYLCASSLGFSGGLAKNIQYFGAGTRLSVL.

The rearrangement links TRBV18 to TRBJ2-3; D may correspond to TRBD1 or TRBD2 (6 bases each). CDR1 and CDR2 (germline): KGHSH, LQKENI. The CDR3 spans 16 residues. Trimming left V 3 bases short and J 2 bases short, with 15 bases between. CDR3 amino acids: CASSPWLTGATDTQYF. In DNA, the CDR3 is TGTGCCAGCTCACCCTGGTTGACGGGGGCCACAGATACGCAGTATTTT.

In its sample, this clone was seen once. The chain's CDR3 is CASRETSMNTEAFF. DNA of the CDR3: TGCGCCAGCAGGGAAACCTCGATGAACACTGAAGCTTTCTTT. The chain joins TRBV5-1 to TRBJ1-1; the D is unclear. The V and J ends lost 5 bases and 0 bases respectively, with 11 bases between them. CDR1 SGHRS and CDR2 YFSETQ come from the germline V gene. This CDR3 spans 14 amino acids.

The chain's CDR3 is CATAGTDYSNQPQHF. CDR3 coding DNA: TGTGCCACCGCCGGGACAGACTATAGCAATCAGCCCCAGCATTTT. The rearrangement links TRBV10-3 to TRBJ1-5; 7 positions agree with TRBD1. The CDR3 covers 15 residues. The V gene's germline CDR1 is ENHRY and CDR2 SYGVKD. The V and J ends lost 10 bases and 0 bases, in that order; junction bases with no gene match: 9.